This T cell receptor (beta chain) derives from a study of blood T cells in healthy people across ages. In regard to this clonotype: The antigen remains unidentified.

There were healthy Caucasian individuals from Russia, aged about 6 to 100, serving as donors. Study observations and caveats: CMV infection status of these donors was not known.

Then a second PCR, running about 6 to 12 cycles, was carried out with a sample-barcoded 5' primer and a J-beta primer mix. Each CDR3 protein is one row after TCRdb ran MiXCR on the 5' RACE reads. The repertoire consists of 750,000 to 850,000 distinct CDR3 sequences, with approximately 25% occurring once and the leading ten covering under 4.5%. V lost 5 bases and J 1 base, leaving 11 bases between the germline ends. Germline CDR1 is MDHEN and CDR2 is SYDVKM. The CDR3 runs 14 residues. These data also featured in a second study, about T cells of mothers and their children.

The sequenced sample consisted of blood. The TCR was taken from a boy aged 5 to 17 in good health. V is TRBV28 and J is TRBJ1-1; a weak D match, TRBD1 (5 bases). The CDR3 coding sequence is TGTGCCAGCAGTCCAGCAGGGTCGAACACTGAAGCTTTCTTT. Residues: CASSPAGSNTEAFF.